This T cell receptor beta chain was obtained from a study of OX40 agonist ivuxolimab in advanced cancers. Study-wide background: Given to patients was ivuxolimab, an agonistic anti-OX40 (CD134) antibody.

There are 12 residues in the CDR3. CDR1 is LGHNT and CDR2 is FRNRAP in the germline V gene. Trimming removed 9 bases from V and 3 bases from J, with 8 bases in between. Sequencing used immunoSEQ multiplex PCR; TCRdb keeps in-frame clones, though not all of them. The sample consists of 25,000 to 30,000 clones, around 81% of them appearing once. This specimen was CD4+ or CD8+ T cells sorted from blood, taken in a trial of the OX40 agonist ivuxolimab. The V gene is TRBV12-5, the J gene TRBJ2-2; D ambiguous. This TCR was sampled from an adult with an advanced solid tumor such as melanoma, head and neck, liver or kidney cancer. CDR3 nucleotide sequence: TGTGCTAGCGGTGCGGACACCGGGGAGCTGTTTTTT. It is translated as CASGADTGELFF.